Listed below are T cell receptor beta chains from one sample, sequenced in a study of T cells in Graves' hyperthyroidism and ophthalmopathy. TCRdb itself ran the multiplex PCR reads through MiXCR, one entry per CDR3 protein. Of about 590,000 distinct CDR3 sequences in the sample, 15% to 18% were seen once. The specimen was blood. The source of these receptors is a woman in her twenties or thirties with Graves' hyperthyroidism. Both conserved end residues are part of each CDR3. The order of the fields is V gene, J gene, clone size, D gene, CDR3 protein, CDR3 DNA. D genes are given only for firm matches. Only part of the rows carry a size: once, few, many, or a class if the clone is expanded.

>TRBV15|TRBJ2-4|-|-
CATSRGHGLKNIQYF
TGTGCCACCAGCAGAGGCCACGGACTCAAAAACATTCAGTACTTC
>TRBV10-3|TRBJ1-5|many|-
CAISDRAGVNQPQHF
TGTGCCATCAGTGATAGGGCAGGAGTCAATCAGCCCCAGCATTTT
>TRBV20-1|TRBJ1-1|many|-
CSAVQGGTEAFF
TGCAGTGCTGTACAGGGTGGCACTGAAGCTTTCTTT
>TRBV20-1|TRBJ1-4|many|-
CSARDLGRGEKLFF
TGCAGTGCTAGAGATCTTGGCCGCGGAGAAAAACTGTTTTTT
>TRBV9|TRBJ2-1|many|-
CASSVGRVASSYNEQFF
TGTGCCAGCAGCGTAGGCCGGGTGGCGAGCTCCTACAATGAGCAGTTCTTC
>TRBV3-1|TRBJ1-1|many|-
CASTKTGGGTEAFF
TGTGCCAGCACCAAAACGGGTGGGGGCACTGAAGCTTTCTTT
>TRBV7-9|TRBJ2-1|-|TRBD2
CASSPSTSAYNEQFF
TGTGCCAGCAGCCCTTCGACTAGCGCCTATAATGAGCAGTTCTTC
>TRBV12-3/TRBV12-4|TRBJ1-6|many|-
CASSLYPGTANSPLHF
TGTGCCAGCAGTTTATACCCCGGCACAGCCAATTCACCCCTCCACTTT
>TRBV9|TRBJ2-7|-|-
CASSKDGAYEQYF
TGTGCCAGCAGCAAAGACGGAGCCTACGAGCAGTACTTC
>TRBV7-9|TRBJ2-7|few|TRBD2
CASSFVTSGSYEQYF
TGTGCCAGCAGCTTCGTAACTAGCGGGAGCTACGAGCAGTACTTC
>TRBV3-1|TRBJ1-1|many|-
CASSQGSVVVMNTEAFF
TGTGCCAGCAGCCAAGGAAGTGTAGTAGTCATGAACACTGAAGCTTTCTTT
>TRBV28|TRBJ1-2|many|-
CASSSAGGPYGYTF
TGTGCCAGCAGTTCAGCGGGAGGACCTTATGGCTACACCTTC
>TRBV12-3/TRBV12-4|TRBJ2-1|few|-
CASSVLVGNEQFF
TGTGCCAGCAGTGTACTAGTCGGCAATGAGCAGTTCTTC
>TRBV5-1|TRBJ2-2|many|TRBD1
CASSLLGQGYTGELFF
TGCGCCAGCAGCTTGCTGGGACAGGGGTACACCGGGGAGCTGTTTTTT
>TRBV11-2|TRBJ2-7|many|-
CASSPKAGLAGRDEQYF
TGTGCCAGCAGCCCCAAGGCGGGGCTGGCGGGACGCGACGAGCAGTACTTC
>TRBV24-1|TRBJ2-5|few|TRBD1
CATSEQGQVGETQYF
TGTGCCACCAGTGAGCAAGGACAGGTCGGGGAGACCCAGTACTTC
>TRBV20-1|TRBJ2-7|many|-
CSAKGEGTYEQYF
TGCAGTGCCAAGGGGGAGGGAACCTACGAGCAGTACTTC
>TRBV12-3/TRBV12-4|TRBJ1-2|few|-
CASSLARRIHGYTF
TGTGCCAGCAGTTTAGCCCGTCGGATCCATGGCTACACCTTC
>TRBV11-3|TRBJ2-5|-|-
CASSVTYQETQYF
TGTGCCAGCAGCGTGACGTACCAAGAGACCCAGTACTTC
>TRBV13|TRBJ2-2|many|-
CASSPTDSEDGLTGELFF
TGTGCCAGCAGCCCCACGGATTCGGAGGACGGTCTGACCGGGGAGCTGTTTTTT
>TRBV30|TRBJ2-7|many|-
CAWTGGLTPDEQYF
TGTGCCTGGACTGGAGGTTTGACCCCGGACGAGCAGTACTTC
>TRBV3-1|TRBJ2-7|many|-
CASSHSDSPYEQYF
TGTGCCAGCAGCCATTCGGACAGCCCCTACGAGCAGTACTTC
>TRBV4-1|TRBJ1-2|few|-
CASSQVDFWVLDYGYTF
TGCGCCAGCAGCCAAGTCGATTTCTGGGTTTTAGACTATGGCTACACCTTC
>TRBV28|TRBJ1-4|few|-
CASSGIDEKLFF
TGTGCCAGCAGCGGAATCGATGAAAAACTGTTTTTT
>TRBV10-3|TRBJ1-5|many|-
CAISESNQPQHF
TGTGCCATCAGTGAGTCGAATCAGCCCCAGCATTTT
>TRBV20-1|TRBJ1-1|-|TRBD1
CSAQPGTGFTEAFF
TGCAGTGCTCAACCCGGGACAGGGTTTACTGAAGCTTTCTTT
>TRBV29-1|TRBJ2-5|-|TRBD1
CSVERQGVFEETQYF
TGCAGCGTTGAACGACAGGGGGTTTTCGAAGAGACCCAGTACTTC
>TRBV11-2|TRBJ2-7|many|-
CASSLDRVGYEQYF
TGTGCCAGCAGCTTAGACAGGGTTGGATACGAGCAGTACTTC
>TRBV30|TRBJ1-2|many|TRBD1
CAWGTGTGSYGYTF
TGTGCCTGGGGTACCGGGACAGGGTCCTATGGCTACACCTTC
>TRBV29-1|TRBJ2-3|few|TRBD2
CSVTGLAGVGGDTQYF
TGCAGCGTTACGGGACTAGCGGGAGTCGGTGGAGATACGCAGTATTTT
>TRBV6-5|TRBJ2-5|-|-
CASSYPGLQETQYF
TGTGCCAGCAGTTACCCCGGGCTACAAGAGACCCAGTACTTC
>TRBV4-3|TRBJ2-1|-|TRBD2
CASSHGLAGNNEQFF
TGCGCCAGCAGCCATGGACTAGCGGGGAACAATGAGCAGTTCTTC
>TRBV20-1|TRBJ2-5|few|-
CSAREHLRQETQYF
TGCAGTGCTAGAGAGCATTTGAGACAAGAGACCCAGTACTTC
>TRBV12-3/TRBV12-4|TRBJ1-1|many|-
CASSHGMNTEAFF
TGTGCCAGCAGTCATGGAATGAACACTGAAGCTTTCTTT
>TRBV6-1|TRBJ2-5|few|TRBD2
CASTGLAGVETQYF
TGTGCCAGCACTGGACTAGCGGGAGTAGAGACCCAGTACTTC
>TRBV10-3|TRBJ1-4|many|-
CAISPGAEEKLFF
TGTGCCATCAGTCCAGGGGCAGAAGAAAAACTGTTTTTT
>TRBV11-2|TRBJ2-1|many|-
CASSLVRTNEQFF
TGTGCCAGCAGCTTAGTGCGGACCAATGAGCAGTTCTTC
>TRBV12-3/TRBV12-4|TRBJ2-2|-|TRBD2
CASSLSGGPAGELFF
TGTGCCAGCAGTTTATCGGGAGGGCCCGCCGGGGAGCTGTTTTTT
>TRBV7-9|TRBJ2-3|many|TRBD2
CASSTPLAGRGATDTQYF
TGTGCCAGCAGTACGCCTCTAGCGGGAAGGGGGGCCACAGATACGCAGTATTTT
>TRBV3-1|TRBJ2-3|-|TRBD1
CASSQWDRATDTQYF
TGTGCCAGCAGCCAATGGGACAGGGCCACAGATACGCAGTATTTT
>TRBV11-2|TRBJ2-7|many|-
CASSPIPVYEQYF
TGTGCCAGCAGCCCGATCCCCGTCTACGAGCAGTACTTC
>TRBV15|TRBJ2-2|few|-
CATSREGRGTGELFF
TGTGCCACCAGCAGAGAGGGGCGGGGCACCGGGGAGCTGTTTTTT
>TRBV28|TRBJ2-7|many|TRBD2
CASSLSLGGRLAYEQYF
TGTGCCAGCAGTTTAAGCCTGGGCGGGAGGTTGGCCTACGAGCAGTACTTC
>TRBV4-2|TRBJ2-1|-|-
CASSQDVANNEQFF
TGTGCCAGCAGCCAAGATGTAGCGAACAATGAGCAGTTCTTC
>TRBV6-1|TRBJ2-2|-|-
CASSKHESGEGVTGELSF
TGTGCCAGCAGTAAACACGAAAGCGGGGAGGGGGTCACCGGGGAGCTGTCTTTT
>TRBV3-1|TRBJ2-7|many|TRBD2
CASSQYWLAGGREQYF
TGTGCCAGCAGCCAATATTGGCTAGCGGGAGGGCGAGAGCAGTACTTC
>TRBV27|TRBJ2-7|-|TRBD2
CASSLLLAGGIFREQYF
TGTGCCAGCAGTTTATTACTAGCGGGAGGAATTTTTCGCGAGCAGTACTTC
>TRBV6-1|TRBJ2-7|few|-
CASRPLGQNEQYF
TGTGCCAGCAGACCTCTCGGACAGAACGAGCAGTACTTC
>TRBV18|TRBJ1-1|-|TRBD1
CASSTSQGLNTEAFF
TGTGCCAGCTCAACCTCACAGGGGCTGAACACTGAAGCTTTCTTT